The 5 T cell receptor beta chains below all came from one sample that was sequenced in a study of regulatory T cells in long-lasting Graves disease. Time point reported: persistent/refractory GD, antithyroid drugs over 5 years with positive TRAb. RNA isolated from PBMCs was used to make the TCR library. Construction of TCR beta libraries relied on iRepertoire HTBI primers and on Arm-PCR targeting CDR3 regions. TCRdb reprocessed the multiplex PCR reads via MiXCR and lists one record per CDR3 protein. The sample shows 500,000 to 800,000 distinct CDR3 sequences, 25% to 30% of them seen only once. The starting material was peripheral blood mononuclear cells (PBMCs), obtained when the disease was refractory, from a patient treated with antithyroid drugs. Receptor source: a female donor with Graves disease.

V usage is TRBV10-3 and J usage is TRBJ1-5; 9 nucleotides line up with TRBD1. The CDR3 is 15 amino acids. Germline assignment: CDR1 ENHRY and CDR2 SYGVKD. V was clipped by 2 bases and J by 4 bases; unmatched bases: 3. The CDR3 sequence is CAISETGQGNQPQHF. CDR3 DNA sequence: TGTGCCATCAGTGAGACTGGACAGGGGAATCAGCCCCAGCATTTT.

The CDR3 is CASSQTIGTSGVPPRKNIQYF. CDR3 nucleotide sequence: TGTGCCAGCAGCCAAACCATCGGGACTAGCGGGGTACCTCCAAGAAAAAACATTCAGTACTTC. This rearrangement joins TRBV14 to TRBJ2-4, with TRBD2 matching 13 bases. V gave up 2 bases and J gave up 4 bases; unmatched junction bases: 17. Germline V gene data show CDR1 as SGHDN and CDR2 as FVKESK. The CDR3 consists of 21 residues.

CDR3 loop: CAISESRSGRGVGYGYTF. Here the CDR3 DNA reads TGTGCCATCAGTGAGTCTCGGTCAGGGAGGGGTGTAGGCTATGGCTACACCTTC. This sequence joins TRBV10-3 and TRBJ1-2; a weak D match, TRBD1 (5 bases). The CDR3 sequence is 18 residues long. V lost 0 bases and J 4 bases, leaving 21 bases between the germline ends. Germline V gene lookup returns CDR1 ENHRY and CDR2 SYGVKD.

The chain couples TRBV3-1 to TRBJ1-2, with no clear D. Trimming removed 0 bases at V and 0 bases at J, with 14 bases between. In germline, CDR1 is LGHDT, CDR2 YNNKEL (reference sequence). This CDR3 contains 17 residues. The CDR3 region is CASSQESPMTANYGYTF. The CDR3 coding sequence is TGTGCCAGCAGCCAAGAATCCCCCATGACGGCTAACTATGGCTACACCTTC.

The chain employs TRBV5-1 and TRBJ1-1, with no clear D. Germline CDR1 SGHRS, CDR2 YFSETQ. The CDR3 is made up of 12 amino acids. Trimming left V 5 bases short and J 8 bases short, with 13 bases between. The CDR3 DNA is TGCGCCAGCAGGAAAGAGCTTTCGGAAGCTTTCTTT. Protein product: CASRKELSEAFF.